The rows below give T cell receptor beta chains drawn from one sample of a study of T cells in Graves' hyperthyroidism and ophthalmopathy. MiXCR, run by TCRdb on the multiplex PCR reads, gives a single entry per CDR3 protein. The sample has about 480,000 distinct CDR3 sequences, under 15% seen once; the top ten hold less than 20%. The source material was blood. Receptor source: a woman between 18 and 29 years old with Graves' hyperthyroidism. Both conserved end residues are part of each CDR3.

J,V,CDR3
TRBJ2-5,TRBV25-1,CASSDTGTGRETQYF
TRBJ2-7,TRBV27,CASSLFASGISYEQYF
TRBJ1-2,TRBV30,CAWSVLTSDGYTF
TRBJ1-6,TRBV30,CASRMQGYNSPLHF
TRBJ1-1,TRBV10-2,CASRKTGLSEAFF
TRBJ1-1,TRBV29-1,CSVDQGGTEAFF
TRBJ1-4,TRBV7-9,CASSETYEKLFF
TRBJ2-5,TRBV20-1,CSAGPGETQYF
TRBJ1-4,TRBV14,CASSQESVRFNEKLFF
TRBJ1-5,TRBV30,CAWTNGVQPQHF
TRBJ2-4,TRBV7-2,CASSLRVSGITKNIQYF
TRBJ1-1,TRBV9,CASSVGGGDTEAFF
TRBJ2-1,TRBV7-9,CASSLRGGRAYNEQFF
TRBJ2-3,TRBV12-3/TRBV12-4,CASSPKKEGPLDTQYF
NA,TRBV2,CASTQRVTDTQHF
TRBJ2-5,TRBV7-7,CASSLAAPETQYF
TRBJ1-1,TRBV19,CASSPGDMNTEAFF
TRBJ2-1,TRBV29-1,CSVEGVAGGSYNEQFF
TRBJ1-1,TRBV12-3/TRBV12-4,CASSSTENTEAFF
TRBJ1-1,TRBV7-3,CASSPSGGPEAFF
TRBJ2-2,TRBV7-2,CASSSPGLAGVRTGELFF
TRBJ2-6,TRBV11-2,CASSSLYRPGSSGANVLTF
TRBJ2-7,TRBV12-3/TRBV12-4,CASSPRGDPWGSYEQYF
TRBJ2-1,TRBV4-1,CASSQDLETSGNYNEQLF
TRBJ2-7,TRBV20-1,CSARTSGSFYEQYF
TRBJ2-7,TRBV6-1,CASSDGLLQGDEQYF
TRBJ2-3,TRBV7-2,CASSSPTGAGDTQYF
TRBJ1-6,TRBV5-1,CASSLAGTGGNSPLHF
TRBJ2-3,TRBV29-1,CSVEWRANTDTQYF
TRBJ2-3,TRBV12-3/TRBV12-4,CASSLRTADTQYF
TRBJ1-6,TRBV12-3/TRBV12-4,CASNFRPMWSPLHF
TRBJ2-1,TRBV20-1,CSGTSGRTVYNEQFF
TRBJ2-3,TRBV3-1,CASSPPRTDTQYF
TRBJ1-1,TRBV30,CAWKGKGPLGGLNTEAFF
TRBJ2-2,TRBV11-3,CASSLVPTGTGGGELFF
TRBJ2-1,TRBV7-3,CASSPWPLTGGLTYNEQFF
TRBJ2-5,TRBV20-1,CSAISQGSRQTQYF
TRBJ2-2,TRBV7-3,CASSSTGGDGGELFF
TRBJ2-2,TRBV2,CASSEIGELFF
TRBJ2-7,TRBV3-1,CASSQVYYEQYF
TRBJ2-3,TRBV4-2,CASSQVQPGDTQYF